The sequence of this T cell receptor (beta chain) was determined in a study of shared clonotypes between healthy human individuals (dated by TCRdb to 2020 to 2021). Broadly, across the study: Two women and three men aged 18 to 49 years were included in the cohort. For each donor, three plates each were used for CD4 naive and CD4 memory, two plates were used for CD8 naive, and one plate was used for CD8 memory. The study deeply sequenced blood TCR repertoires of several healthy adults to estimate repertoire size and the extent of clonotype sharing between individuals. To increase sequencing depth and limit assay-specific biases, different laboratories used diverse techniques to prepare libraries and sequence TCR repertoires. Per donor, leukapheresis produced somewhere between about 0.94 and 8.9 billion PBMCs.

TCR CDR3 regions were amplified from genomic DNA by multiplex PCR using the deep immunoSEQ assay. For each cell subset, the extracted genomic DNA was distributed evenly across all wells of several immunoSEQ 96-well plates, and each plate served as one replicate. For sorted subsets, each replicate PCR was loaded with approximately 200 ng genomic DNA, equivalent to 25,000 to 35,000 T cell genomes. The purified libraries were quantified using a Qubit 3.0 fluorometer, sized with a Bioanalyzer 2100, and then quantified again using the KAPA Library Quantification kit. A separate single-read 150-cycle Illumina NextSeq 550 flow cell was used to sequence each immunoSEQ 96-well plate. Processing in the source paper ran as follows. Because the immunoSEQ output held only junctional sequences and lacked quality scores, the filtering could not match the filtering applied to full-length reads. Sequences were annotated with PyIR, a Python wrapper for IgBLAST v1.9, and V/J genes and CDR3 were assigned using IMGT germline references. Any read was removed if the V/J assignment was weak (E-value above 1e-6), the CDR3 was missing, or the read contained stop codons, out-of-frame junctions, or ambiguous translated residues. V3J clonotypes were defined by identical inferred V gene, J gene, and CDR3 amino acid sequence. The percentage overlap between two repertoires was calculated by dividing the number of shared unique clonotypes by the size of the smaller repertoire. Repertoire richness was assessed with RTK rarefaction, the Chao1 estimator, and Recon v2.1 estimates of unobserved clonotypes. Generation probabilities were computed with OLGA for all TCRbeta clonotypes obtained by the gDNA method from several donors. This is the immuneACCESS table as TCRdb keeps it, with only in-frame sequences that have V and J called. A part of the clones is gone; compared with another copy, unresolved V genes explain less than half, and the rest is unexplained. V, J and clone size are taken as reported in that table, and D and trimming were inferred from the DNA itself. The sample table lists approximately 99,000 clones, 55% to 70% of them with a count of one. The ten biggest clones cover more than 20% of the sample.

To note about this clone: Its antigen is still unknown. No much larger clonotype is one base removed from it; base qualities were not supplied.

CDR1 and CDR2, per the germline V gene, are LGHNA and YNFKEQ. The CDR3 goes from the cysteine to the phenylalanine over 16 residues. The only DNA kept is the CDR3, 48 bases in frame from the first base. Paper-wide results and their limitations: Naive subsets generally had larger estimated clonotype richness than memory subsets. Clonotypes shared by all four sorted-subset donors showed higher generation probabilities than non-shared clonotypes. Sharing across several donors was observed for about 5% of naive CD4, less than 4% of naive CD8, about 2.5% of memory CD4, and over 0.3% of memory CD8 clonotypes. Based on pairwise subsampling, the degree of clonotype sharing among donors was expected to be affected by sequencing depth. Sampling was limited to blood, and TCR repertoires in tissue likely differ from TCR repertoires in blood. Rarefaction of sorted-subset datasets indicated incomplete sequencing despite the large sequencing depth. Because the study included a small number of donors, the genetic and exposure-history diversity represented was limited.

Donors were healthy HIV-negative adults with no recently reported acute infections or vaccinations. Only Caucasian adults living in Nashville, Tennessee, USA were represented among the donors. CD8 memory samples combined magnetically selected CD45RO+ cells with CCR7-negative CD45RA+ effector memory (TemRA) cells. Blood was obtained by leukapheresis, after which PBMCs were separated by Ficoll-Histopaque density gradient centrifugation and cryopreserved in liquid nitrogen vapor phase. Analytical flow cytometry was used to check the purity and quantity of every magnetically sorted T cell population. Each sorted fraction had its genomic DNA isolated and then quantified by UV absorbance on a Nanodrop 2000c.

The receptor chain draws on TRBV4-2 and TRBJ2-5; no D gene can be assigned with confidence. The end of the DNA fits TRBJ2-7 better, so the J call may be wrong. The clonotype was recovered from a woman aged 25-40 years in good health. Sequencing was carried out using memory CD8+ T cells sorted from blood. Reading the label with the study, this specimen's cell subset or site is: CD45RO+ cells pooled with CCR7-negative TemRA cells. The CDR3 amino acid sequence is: CASSQDLGGGSYEQYF. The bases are TGTGCCAGCAGCCAAGATCTTGGCGGTGGATCCTACGAGCAGTACTTC.